Listed below are T cell receptor beta chains from one sample, sequenced in a study of a mutant IDH1 vaccine in newly diagnosed glioma. Antigens of these TCRs are unknown. Assay: immunoSEQ multiplex PCR; the TCRdb copy retains only in-frame clones and omits some. The table lists tens of thousands of clones, about 91% of them singletons. The sequencing here drew on PBMCs, taken from a glioma patient whose treatment included an IDH1 peptide vaccine. These receptors originate from a woman in her forties or fifties with glioma. CDR3s include the opening cysteine and the closing phenylalanine or tryptophan. The D gene is left open where the match is weak. The size of a clone is reported for some rows only, either as once, few or many, or as a class for expanded clones.

TRBV4-2	TRBJ2-7	.	.	TGTGCCAGCAGCCAAGGCCGTGACGGCTACGAGCAGTACTTC	CASSQGRDGYEQYF
TRBV7-3	TRBJ2-1	TRBD2	.	TGTGCCAGCAGCTTGACTAGCAGGAATGAGCAGTTCTTC	CASSLTSRNEQFF
TRBV30	TRBJ2-2	.	.	TGTGCCTGGACGCCTCTTAGGAACACCGGGGAGCTGTTTTTT	CAWTPLRNTGELFF
TRBV28	TRBJ1-6	.	.	TGTGCCAGCAGTATGGACAGCTCCTATAATTCACCCCTCCACTTT	CASSMDSSYNSPLHF
TRBV28	TRBJ2-1	.	.	TGTGCCAGCAGTTTTATGGTTGAGCAGTTCTTC	CASSFMVEQFF
TRBV10-3	TRBJ2-7	TRBD1	.	TGTGCCACACGGACAGGGATAAACGAGCAGTACTTC	CATRTGINEQYF
TRBV7-2	TRBJ2-2	TRBD1	.	TGTGCCAGCAGCTTACTTAAAGGACAGGTGAACACCGGGGAGCTGTTTTTT	CASSLLKGQVNTGELFF
TRBV5-1	TRBJ2-6	TRBD2	once	TGCGCCAGCAGCTTACGTCCCCTCGCGGGAGAAATTGGGGCCAACGTCCTGACTTTC	CASSLRPLAGEIGANVLTF
TRBV7-6	TRBJ2-7	.	.	TGTGCCAGCAGTTCCCAGGGGTCGTACGAGCAGTACTTC	CASSSQGSYEQYF
TRBV19	TRBJ1-5	.	once	TGTGCCAGTAAGGCGTACGAAAGGACTGCCGCATTTCAGCCCCAGCATTTT	CASKAYERTAAFQPQHF
TRBV30	TRBJ1-3	.	.	TGTGCCTGGAGTGTACGGCGCGGCAGGGCCATTGGAAACACCATATATTTT	CAWSVRRGRAIGNTIYF
TRBV18	TRBJ2-7	.	.	TGTGCCAGCCGTTATACAGGGTCCTACGAGCAGTACTTC	CASRYTGSYEQYF
TRBV7-9	TRBJ1-1	.	.	TGTGCCAGCAGCCCCTCCCTAGGGATGAACACTGAAGCTTTCTTT	CASSPSLGMNTEAFF
TRBV10-1	TRBJ2-7	.	.	TGCGCCAGCAGTGAGTTGGCCTGTGGGTACTTC	CASSELACGYF
TRBV13	TRBJ1-4	TRBD1	.	TGTGCCAGCAGTCATGGGGACAGGGCGGGTGAAAAACTGTTTTTT	CASSHGDRAGEKLFF
TRBV5-6	TRBJ1-2	.	.	TGTGCCAGCAGCTTAAACTACAGGGCCTATGGCTACACCTTC	CASSLNYRAYGYTF
TRBV6-1	TRBJ1-3	.	.	TGTGCCAGCACAGGCGGACAGAACTCTGGAAACACCATATATTTT	CASTGGQNSGNTIYF
TRBV19	TRBJ1-5	.	.	TGTGCCAGTAGTATAGGCCCCAGGCCGGGCAATCAGCCCCAGCATTTT	CASSIGPRPGNQPQHF
TRBV2	TRBJ2-3	.	.	TGTGCCAGCACCCGGGCCTCCGGGGCAGATACGCAGTATTTT	CASTRASGADTQYF
TRBV7-2	TRBJ2-3	.	.	TGTGCCAGCAGCTTAGACTTCTCGCGAGATACGCAGTATTTT	CASSLDFSRDTQYF
TRBV28	TRBJ2-7	TRBD2	.	TGTGCCAGCAGTTACCCGGGACTAGCGAGGGAGCAGTACTTC	CASSYPGLAREQYF
TRBV19	TRBJ2-1	TRBD2	.	TGTGCCAGTAGTACACACCTTCTCGCGGGGGATTACAATGAGCAGTTCTTC	CASSTHLLAGDYNEQFF
TRBV27	TRBJ2-1	.	.	TGTGCCAGCAGTCTCCGGGACCAGTCCTACAATGAGCAGTTCTTC	CASSLRDQSYNEQFF
TRBV6-6	TRBJ1-5	.	.	TGTGCCAGCAGTTCCGGGGGGAATAGCAATCAGCCCCAGCATTTT	CASSSGGNSNQPQHF
TRBV12-5	TRBJ2-1	.	.	TGTGCTAGTGGTTTGGTGGTAACCAGGGGGGACCACAATGAGCAGTTCTTC	CASGLVVTRGDHNEQFF
TRBV11-3	TRBJ1-2	.	.	TGTGCCAGCAGTCTCGGAAAGACCTATGGCTACACCTTC	CASSLGKTYGYTF
TRBV7-9	TRBJ2-2	.	.	TGTGCCAGCAGCTTACCCTCGAACACCGGGGAGCTGTTTTTT	CASSLPSNTGELFF
TRBV18	TRBJ2-7	.	.	TGTGCCAGCTCACCACCATTGGAATACGAGCAGTACTTC	CASSPPLEYEQYF
TRBV6-5	TRBJ1-1	TRBD1	.	TGTGCCAGCAGTTGGACAGGGGAGTCGATGAACACTGAAGCTTTCTTT	CASSWTGESMNTEAFF
TRBV10-1	TRBJ2-1	TRBD1	.	TGCGCCAGCAGTGTACAGGGGGCTGTCAATGAGCAGTTCTTC	CASSVQGAVNEQFF
TRBV28	TRBJ2-7	TRBD2	.	TGTGCCAGCAGACCTCCGGGGGGGACCTACGAGCAGTACTTC	CASRPPGGTYEQYF
TRBV6-5	TRBJ1-3	TRBD1	.	TGTGCCAGCAGCTCTACAGGGGAAACTGGAAACACCATATATTTT	CASSSTGETGNTIYF
TRBV11-1	TRBJ2-3	.	.	TGTGCCAGCAGCTCCCCCCTGCGTACGCAGTATTTT	CASSSPLRTQYF
TRBV5-1	TRBJ2-5	.	.	TGCGCCAGCAGCGGTCGGCCGGGAATCTCAGAGACCCAGTACTTC	CASSGRPGISETQYF
TRBV28	TRBJ2-7	.	.	TGTGCCAGCAGTTTATGGGGGGTCAGGCCGACCTACGAGCAGTACTTC	CASSLWGVRPTYEQYF
TRBV28	TRBJ2-7	TRBD1	once	TGTGCCAGCAGGACAGGGAGTTGGGCCGAGCAGTACTTC	CASRTGSWAEQYF
TRBV27	TRBJ2-7	TRBD2	.	TGTGCCAGCAGTTCCTCTAGCGGGAGGGCGGCATACGAGCAGTACTTC	CASSSSSGRAAYEQYF
TRBV2	TRBJ2-7	.	once	TGTGCCAGCTTGGGGAGGAGTCGCGAGCAGTACTTC	CASLGRSREQYF
TRBV4-1	TRBJ2-1	.	.	TGCGCCAGCAGCCAAGATTCTGGCCCCCTCAGCTCCTACAATGAGCAGTTCTTC	CASSQDSGPLSSYNEQFF
TRBV4-2	TRBJ2-1	.	.	TGTGCCAGCAGCCAAAATGTAGCCAGCGGGTTCAATGAGCAGTTCTTC	CASSQNVASGFNEQFF